This TCR beta chain was observed in a study of spatial heterogeneity in lung cancer. V was clipped by 5 bases and J by 2 bases, with 7 bases between them. Germline lookup yields CDR1 DFQATT and CDR2 SNEGSKA (reference sequence). CDR3 length: 13 amino acids. With respect to this clonotype: Its antigen is undetermined.

Via MiXCR, TCRdb re-called the 5' RACE reads, giving one row per CDR3 protein. The sample records thousands of distinct CDR3 sequences, 10% to 15% being singletons. Indicated time point: sample taken at primary tumor resection. Study observations and caveats: Counts of expanded intratumoral alpha and beta TCRs tracked tumor mutation counts.

This clonotype was sampled from a male donor with early-stage non-small cell lung cancer. The sample was lung tumor tissue, taken at surgery. The chain couples TRBV20-1 to TRBJ2-6, with D possibly matching TRBD2 (5 bases). The CDR3 region has the DNA TGCAGTGCTCGGGGTCCTGGGGCCAACGTCCTGACTTTC. It codes for CSARGPGANVLTF.